Listed below are T cell receptor beta chains from one sample, sequenced in a study of metastatic and nonmetastatic thyroid tumors. Using MiXCR, TCRdb reanalyzed the PCR reads. The table shows 20,000 to 25,000 clones, with about 30% occurring only once. What was sequenced was tumor tissue. The receptor source for this set is a female donor with papillary thyroid cancer or a benign thyroid nodule (not recorded which). Some clones in this sample may be carry-over from other donors' samples. Each CDR3 is given with its conserved first and last residue. The order of the fields is clone size, D gene, V gene, J gene, CDR3 protein, CDR3 DNA. D genes are given only for firm matches. Clone size, where shown, is once, few, many, or a class for clones that have expanded.

size: .
D: TRBD1
V: TRBV20-1
J: TRBJ1-1
CDR3: CSATILTGFTEAFF
DNA: TGCAGTGCTACCATCTTGACAGGGTTCACTGAAGCTTTCTTT

size: many
D: TRBD2
V: TRBV29-1
J: TRBJ2-4
CDR3: CSVKAGGDIQYF
DNA: TGCAGCGTAAAAGCGGGGGGGGACATTCAGTACTTC

size: few
D: .
V: TRBV28
J: TRBJ1-2
CDR3: CASSPSPPVVYTF
DNA: TGTGCCAGCAGTCCATCTCCCCCAGTGGTCTACACCTTC

size: few
D: .
V: TRBV28
J: TRBJ2-7
CDR3: CASSFPAIYEQHF
DNA: TGTGCCAGCAGTTTCCCCGCTATCTACGAGCAGCACTTC

size: medium-sized
D: .
V: TRBV2
J: TRBJ1-1
CDR3: CASSDQGPGTEAFF
DNA: TGTGCCAGCAGTGACCAGGGCCCGGGTACTGAAGCTTTCTTT

size: .
D: .
V: TRBV18
J: TRBJ2-1
CDR3: CASSPRQGMEQFF
DNA: TGTGCCAGCTCACCTCGGCAGGGGATGGAGCAGTTCTTC

size: many
D: .
V: TRBV20-1
J: TRBJ1-1
CDR3: CSASSPNTVNTEAFF
DNA: TGCAGTGCTTCCTCCCCTAATACAGTGAACACTGAAGCTTTCTTT

size: .
D: .
V: TRBV5-1
J: TRBJ1-2
CDR3: CASSLESSVVGKGYTF
DNA: TGCGCCAGCAGCTTGGAGTCTTCGGTCGTGGGAAAGGGCTACACCTTC

size: many
D: .
V: TRBV3-1
J: TRBJ1-4
CDR3: CASSQSPLAYEKLFF
DNA: TGTGCCAGCAGCCAGTCCCCCCTAGCATATGAAAAACTGTTTTTT

size: many
D: TRBD1
V: TRBV5-6
J: TRBJ1-6
CDR3: CASSADRGTGSSYNSPLHF
DNA: TGTGCCAGCAGCGCCGACAGGGGAACGGGCAGCTCCTATAATTCACCCCTCCACTTT

size: few
D: .
V: TRBV28
J: TRBJ1-5
CDR3: CASSFSRGYSNQPQHF
DNA: TGTGCCAGCAGTTTTTCTAGGGGATATAGCAATCAGCCACAGCATTTT

size: many
D: TRBD1
V: TRBV19
J: TRBJ2-1
CDR3: CASRRDRGGNEQFF
DNA: TGTGCCAGCCGAAGGGACAGGGGAGGGAATGAGCAGTTCTTC

size: few
D: .
V: TRBV7-9
J: TRBJ1-2
CDR3: CASSPEKYGYTF
DNA: TGTGCCAGCAGCCCCGAGAAGTATGGCTACACCTTC

size: many
D: TRBD2
V: TRBV10-3
J: TRBJ2-2
CDR3: CAISAGTSGGAVTGELFF
DNA: TGTGCCATCAGTGCCGGGACTAGCGGGGGGGCCGTCACCGGGGAGCTGTTTTTT

size: .
D: .
V: TRBV7-9
J: TRBJ2-3
CDR3: CASSLRDITDTQYF
DNA: TGTGCCAGCAGCTTAAGGGACATCACAGATACGCAGTATTTT

size: once
D: .
V: TRBV20-1
J: TRBJ2-1
CDR3: CSARGAPGSGEWNEQFF
DNA: TGCAGTGCTAGAGGCGCTCCGGGGTCTGGGGAGTGGAATGAGCAGTTCTTC

size: .
D: .
V: TRBV20-1
J: TRBJ2-7
CDR3: CSAEGRGDSYEQYF
DNA: TGCAGTGCTGAGGGGCGAGGGGACTCCTACGAGCAGTACTTC